This T cell receptor (beta chain) is drawn from a study of OX40 agonist ivuxolimab in advanced cancers. For the study at large: Partial responses, seen in three patients, involved one hepatocellular carcinoma and two cutaneous melanomas.

Repertoires were generated with immunoSEQ multiplex PCR, while TCRdb's copy carries only in-frame clones and drops some. Counted here are about 49,000 clones, 75% to 90% occurring once; the ten biggest clones make up roughly 22%. Study-level results: Those patients achieving a partial response at 0.1-3.0 mg/kg showed among the lowest clonal expansion. The CD4+ and CD8+ T cells in the blood had expanded clonally by week 6 at 0.1 to 3.0 mg/kg.

The CDR3 spans 14 residues. Trimming pared 4 bases from V and 4 bases from J, leaving 10 bases between. CDR1 MGHRA and CDR2 YSYEKL come from the germline V gene. As to this clone: Its antigen is currently unknown.

The receptor comes from an adult with an advanced solid tumor such as melanoma, head and neck, liver or kidney cancer. The source was CD4+ or CD8+ T cells sorted from blood, collected in a trial of the OX40 agonist ivuxolimab. V and J are TRBV4-1 and TRBJ2-2, with D possibly TRBD2 on 5 matching bases. The CDR3 nucleotides read TGCGCCAGCAGCCCCGGACGGGGCACCGGGGAGCTGTTTTTT. Translation gives CASSPGRGTGELFF.